The clone carrying this T cell receptor beta chain showed up many times. Its antigen remains unidentified. Germline CDR1 and CDR2: SGHRS and YFSETQ. The length of the CDR3 is 16 residues. V was pared by 6 bases and J by 0 bases, with 17 bases between. As the method for making TCR beta libraries, quantitative 5'-RACE with molecular barcodes was used. TCRdb fed the 5' RACE reads into MiXCR, producing one record per CDR3 protein. The table shows 200,000 to 250,000 distinct CDR3 sequences, with about 11% occurring only once. The sample comes from a study of CD8 T cells in ankylosing spondylitis. The study's findings and limits: There was reportedly significant enrichment of clones that were disease-linked in matched ankylosing spondylitis synovial fluid. Past studies reported some motif variants in reactive arthritis synovial fluid and blood.

V and J are TRBV5-1 and TRBJ2-3; weak D call: TRBD2 (6 bases). Sequencing was performed on blood, either unsorted or a sorted T cell fraction (not recorded which). This receptor was taken from a male donor with ankylosing spondylitis or in good health (not recorded which). CDR3 nucleotide sequence: TGCGCCAGCAAGTGGGGCGGGGCCGCGAGCACAGATACGCAGTATTTT. Protein sequence: CASKWGGAASTDTQYF.